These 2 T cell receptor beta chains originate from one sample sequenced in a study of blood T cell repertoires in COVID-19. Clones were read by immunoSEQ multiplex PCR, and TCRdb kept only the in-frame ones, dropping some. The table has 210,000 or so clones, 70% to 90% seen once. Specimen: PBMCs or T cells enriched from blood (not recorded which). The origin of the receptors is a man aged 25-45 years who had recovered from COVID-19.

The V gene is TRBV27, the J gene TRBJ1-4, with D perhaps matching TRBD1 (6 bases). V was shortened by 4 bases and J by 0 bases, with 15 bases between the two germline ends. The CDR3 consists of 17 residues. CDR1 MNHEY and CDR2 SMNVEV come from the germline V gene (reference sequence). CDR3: CASSSRIKGATNEKLFF. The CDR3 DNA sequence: TGTGCCAGCAGTTCCCGCATTAAGGGGGCAACTAATGAAAAACTGTTTTTT.

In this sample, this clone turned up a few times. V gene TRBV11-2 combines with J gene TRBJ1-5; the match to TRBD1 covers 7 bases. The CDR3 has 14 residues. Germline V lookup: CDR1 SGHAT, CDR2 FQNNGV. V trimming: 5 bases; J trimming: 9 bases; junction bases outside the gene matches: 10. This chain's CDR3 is CASSQQGTRWPQHF. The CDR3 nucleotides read TGTGCCAGCAGCCAACAGGGGACCCGGTGGCCCCAGCATTTT. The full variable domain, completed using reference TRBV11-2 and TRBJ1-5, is EAGVAQSPRYKIIEKRQSVAFWCNPISGHATLYWYQQILGQGPKLLIQFQNNGVVDDSQLPKDRFSAERLKGVDSTLKIQPAKLEDSAVYLCASSQQGTRWPQHFGDGTRLSIL.